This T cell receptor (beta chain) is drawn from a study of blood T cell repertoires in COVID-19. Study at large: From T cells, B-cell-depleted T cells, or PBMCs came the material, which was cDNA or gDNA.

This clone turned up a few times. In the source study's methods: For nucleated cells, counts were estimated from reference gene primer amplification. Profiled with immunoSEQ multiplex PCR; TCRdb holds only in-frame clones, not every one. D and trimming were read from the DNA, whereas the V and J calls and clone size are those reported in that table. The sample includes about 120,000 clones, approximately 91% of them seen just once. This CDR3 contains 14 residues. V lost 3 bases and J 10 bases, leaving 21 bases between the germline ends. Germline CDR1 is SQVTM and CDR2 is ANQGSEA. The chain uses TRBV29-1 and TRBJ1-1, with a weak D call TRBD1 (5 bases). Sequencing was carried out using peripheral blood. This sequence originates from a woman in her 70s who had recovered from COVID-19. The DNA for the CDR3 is TGCAGCGTTGATCCTGGACACGCCAAGGGTAGAGCTTTCTTT. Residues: CSVDPGHAKGRAFF. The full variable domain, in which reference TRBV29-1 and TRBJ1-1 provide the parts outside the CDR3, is SAVISQKPSRDICQRGTSLTIQCQVDSQVTMMFWYRQQPGQSLTLIATANQGSEATYESGFVIDKFPISRPNLTFSTLTVSNMSPEDSSIYLCSVDPGHAKGRAFFGQGTRLTVV.